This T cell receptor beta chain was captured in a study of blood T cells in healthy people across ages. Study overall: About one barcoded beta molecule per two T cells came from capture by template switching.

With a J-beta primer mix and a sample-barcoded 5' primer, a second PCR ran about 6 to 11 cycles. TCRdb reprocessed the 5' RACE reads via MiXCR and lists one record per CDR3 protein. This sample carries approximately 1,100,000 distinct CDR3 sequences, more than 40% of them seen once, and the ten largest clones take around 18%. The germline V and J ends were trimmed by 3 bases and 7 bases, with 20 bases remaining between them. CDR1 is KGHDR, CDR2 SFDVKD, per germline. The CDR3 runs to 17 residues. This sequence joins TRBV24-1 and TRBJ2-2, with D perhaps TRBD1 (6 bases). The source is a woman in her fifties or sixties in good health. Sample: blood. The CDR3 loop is CATSDTSPWTASGELFF. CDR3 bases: TGTGCCACCAGTGATACGTCACCTTGGACAGCGAGCGGGGAGCTGTTTTTT.